This TCR beta chain is drawn from a study of shared clonotypes between healthy human individuals. Measured with immunoSEQ multiplex PCR; TCRdb has only the in-frame clones, and not every one. The sample lists more than 900,000 clones, about 80% occurring once. The CDR3 runs to 14 residues. Per the germline V gene, CDR1 is MNHNS and CDR2 is SASEGT. V lost 7 bases and J lost 4; bases outside the gene matches: 6. The sequenced sample consisted of memory CD4+ T cells from PBMCs. Subset specified: CD45RA-negative fraction. The receptor comes from a man aged 18 to 29 in good health. Some clones in this sample may be carry-over from other donors' samples. V usage is TRBV6-1 and J usage is TRBJ1-1, with 10 bases lining up with TRBD1. The CDR3: CASTEDRGSTEAFF. CDR3 nucleotide sequence: TGTGCCAGCACCGAGGACAGGGGGAGCACTGAAGCTTTCTTT.